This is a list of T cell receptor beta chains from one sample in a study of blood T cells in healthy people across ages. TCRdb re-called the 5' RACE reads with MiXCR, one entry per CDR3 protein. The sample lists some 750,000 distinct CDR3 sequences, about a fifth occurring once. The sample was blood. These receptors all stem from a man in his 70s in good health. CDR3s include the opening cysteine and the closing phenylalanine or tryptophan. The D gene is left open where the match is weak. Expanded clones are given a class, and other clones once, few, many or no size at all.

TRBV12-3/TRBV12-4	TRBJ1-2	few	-	CASSFGVLNYGYTF	TGTGCCAGCAGTTTCGGTGTCCTTAACTATGGCTACACCTTC
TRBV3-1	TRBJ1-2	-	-	CASSQEGRGYTF	TGTGCCAGCAGCCAAGAGGGAAGGGGCTACACCTTC
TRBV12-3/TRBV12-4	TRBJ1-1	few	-	CASSPQTYEAFF	TGTGCCAGCAGTCCCCAGACCTACGAAGCTTTCTTT
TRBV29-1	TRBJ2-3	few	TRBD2	CSAALGLAGEADTQYF	TGCAGCGCAGCTTTAGGACTAGCGGGAGAGGCAGATACGCAGTATTTT
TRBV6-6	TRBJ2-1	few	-	CASSYGQYPYNEQFF	TGTGCCAGCAGTTACGGGCAGTACCCCTACAATGAGCAGTTCTTC
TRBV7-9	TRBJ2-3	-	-	CASSLEFGGTDTQYF	TGTGCCAGCAGCCTCGAATTTGGGGGCACAGATACGCAGTATTTT
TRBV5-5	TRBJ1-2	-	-	CASSLDYGTYYGYTF	TGTGCCAGCAGCTTAGACTACGGGACTTACTATGGCTACACCTTC
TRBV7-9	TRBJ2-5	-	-	CASSLELAKTQYF	TGTGCCAGCAGCTTAGAACTAGCCAAGACCCAGTACTTC
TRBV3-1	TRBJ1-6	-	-	CASSQDRRSSYNSPLHF	TGTGCCAGCAGTCAAGATCGGAGGAGCTCCTATAATTCACCCCTCCACTTT
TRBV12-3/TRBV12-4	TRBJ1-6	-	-	CASSSGPGLNNSPLHF	TGTGCCAGCAGCTCGGGACCGGGACTTAATAATTCACCCCTCCACTTT
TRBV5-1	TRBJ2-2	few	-	CASNQIGGELFF	TGCGCCAGCAATCAGATCGGCGGGGAGCTGTTTTTT
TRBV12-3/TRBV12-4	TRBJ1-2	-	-	CASSNRDIQLHGYTF	TGTGCCAGCAGTAACCGGGACATTCAACTACATGGCTACACCTTC
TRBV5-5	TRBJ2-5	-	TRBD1	CASSVRDRYEETQYF	TGTGCCAGCAGCGTACGGGACAGATACGAAGAGACCCAGTACTTC
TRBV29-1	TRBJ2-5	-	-	CSVELEGETQYF	TGCAGCGTTGAACTAGAGGGTGAGACCCAGTACTTC
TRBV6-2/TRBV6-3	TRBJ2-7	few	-	CASSYFRGLAFYEQYF	TGTGCCAGCAGTTACTTCAGGGGCCTAGCGTTCTACGAGCAGTACTTC
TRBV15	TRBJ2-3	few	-	CATSRDLSKAQYF	TGTGCCACCAGCAGAGATCTGAGCAAAGCGCAGTATTTT
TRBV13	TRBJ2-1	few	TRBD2	CASRSGVRPYNEQFF	TGTGCCAGCAGGAGCGGGGTCCGCCCCTACAATGAGCAGTTCTTC
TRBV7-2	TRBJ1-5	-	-	CASSPMSGVSNQPQHF	TGTGCCAGCAGCCCAATGTCGGGGGTTAGCAATCAGCCCCAGCATTTT
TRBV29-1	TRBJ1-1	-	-	CSVVKGHLTEAFF	TGCAGCGTTGTTAAGGGACACCTCACTGAAGCTTTCTTT
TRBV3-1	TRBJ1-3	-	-	CASSRLLGVGNTIYF	TGTGCCAGCAGCCGTCTGTTGGGTGTTGGAAACACCATATATTTT
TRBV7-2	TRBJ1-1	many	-	CASSISWNTEAFF	TGTGCCAGCAGCATATCATGGAACACTGAAGCTTTCTTT
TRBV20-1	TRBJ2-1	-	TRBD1	CSANRDRTYNEQFF	TGCAGTGCCAACCGGGACAGGACCTACAATGAGCAGTTCTTC
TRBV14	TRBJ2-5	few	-	CASSQEFRNRPLETQYF	TGTGCCAGCAGCCAAGAATTTCGTAACAGACCCTTAGAGACCCAGTACTTC
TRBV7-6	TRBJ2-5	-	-	CASSRPPGEMRETQYF	TGTGCCAGCAGCCGCCCCCCAGGCGAAATGAGGGAGACCCAGTACTTC
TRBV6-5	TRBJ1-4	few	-	CASAAPTTHEKLFF	TGTGCCAGCGCCGCCCCTACCACCCATGAAAAACTGTTTTTT
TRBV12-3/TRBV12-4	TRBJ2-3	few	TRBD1	CASSFGTGFFTDTQYF	TGTGCCAGCAGTTTTGGGACAGGGTTTTTCACAGATACGCAGTATTTT
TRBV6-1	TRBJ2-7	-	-	CASSETGTLSYEQYF	TGTGCCAGCAGTGAGACCGGGACACTTTCCTACGAGCAGTACTTC
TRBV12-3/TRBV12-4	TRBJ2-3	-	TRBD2	CASSTSGGPPGTDTQYF	TGTGCCAGCTCAACTAGCGGAGGACCCCCTGGCACAGATACGCAGTATTTT
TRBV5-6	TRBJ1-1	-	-	CASSLLTRQSTEAFF	TGTGCCAGCAGCTTACTGACTAGGCAGAGCACTGAAGCTTTCTTT
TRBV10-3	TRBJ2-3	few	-	CAISEEGGGSTDTQYF	TGTGCCATCAGTGAGGAGGGGGGCGGGAGCACAGATACGCAGTATTTT
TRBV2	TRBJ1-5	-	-	CASSEFSERQPQHF	TGTGCCAGCAGTGAATTTTCCGAACGGCAGCCCCAGCATTTT
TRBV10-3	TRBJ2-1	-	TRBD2	CAISESPSGGYNEQFF	TGTGCCATCAGTGAGTCCCCTAGCGGTGGTTACAATGAGCAGTTCTTC
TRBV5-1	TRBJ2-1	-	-	CASRPRGDNEQFF	TGCGCCAGCAGACCGAGGGGGGACAATGAGCAGTTCTTC
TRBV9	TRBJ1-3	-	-	CASSVDPRNTIYF	TGTGCCAGCAGCGTAGATCCGAGAAACACCATATATTTT
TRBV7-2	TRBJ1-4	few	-	CASSVNRVEKLFF	TGTGCCAGCAGCGTCAACAGGGTTGAAAAACTGTTTTTT
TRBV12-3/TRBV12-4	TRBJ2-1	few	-	CASSLNNPSNNEQFF	TGTGCCAGCAGTTTGAACAACCCTAGCAACAATGAGCAGTTCTTC